These 28 T cell receptor beta chains were all obtained from the same sample, sequenced in a study of glioma-infiltrating T cells. Using RNA template, CDR3s of TCR alpha and beta were amplified with iRepertoire arm-PCR. TCRdb ran MiXCR on the multiplex PCR reads and lists one entry per CDR3 protein. In the table there are 100,000 to 150,000 distinct CDR3 sequences, under 25% of which are singletons. Sequencing input: glioma tissue, nonneoplastic brain tissue, or PBMCs (not recorded which). The source is a human donor with low-grade glioma or glioblastoma, undergoing nonglioma brain surgery, or in good health (not recorded which).

This clonotype was detected many times. This rearrangement joins TRBV6-1 to TRBJ1-5; D unclear. The ends were cut back, 3 bases at V and 0 bases at J, with 6 bases in the middle. CDR3 length equals 14 residues. Per germline, CDR1 MNHNS and CDR2 SASEGT. CDR3 in amino acids: CASSDINSNQPQHF. The CDR3 DNA reads as TGTGCCAGCAGTGACATTAATAGCAATCAGCCCCAGCATTTT.

This clonotype was counted only a few times. The rearrangement uses TRBV20-1 and TRBJ2-7; the D is unclear. CDR3 size: 13 residues. Germline assignment: CDR1 DFQATT and CDR2 SNEGSKA (reference sequence). V was pared by 4 bases and J by 6 bases, with 16 bases between. DNA for the CDR3: TGCAGTGCTACGGGCGGCGACCGAGGCGAGCAGTACGTC. Translated, it gives CSATGGDRGEQYV.

This clonotype was found many times. The chain has TRBV7-2 and TRBJ1-1, with D unclear. V was cut by 5 bases and J by 2 bases, with 6 bases left in between. CDR3 size: 12 residues. Germline V CDR1 and CDR2: SGHTA, FQGNSA. CDR3 region: CASSHGNTEAFF. The CDR3 DNA is TGTGCCAGCAGCCACGGTAACACTGAAGCTTTCTTT.

This clonotype was recorded a few times. At one boundary the junction diverges from the germline segment, which might be a read error. The chain carries TRBV7-2 and TRBJ2-5; possible D gene TRBD1, 5 bases. CDR1 is SGHTA and CDR2 is FQGNSA in the germline V gene. The CDR3 has 13 residues. CDR3: CASSFGAQETQYF. The CDR3 bases are TGCGCCAGCAGCTTTGGGGCTCAAGAGACCCAGTACTTC.

This clonotype was observed many times. V is TRBV28 and J is TRBJ1-1; 9 nucleotides agree with TRBD1. Germline V gives CDR1 MDHEN, CDR2 SYDVKM. Unmatched junction bases numbered 3, after V lost 6 bases and J lost 4 bases. The CDR3 is 13 residues long. CDR3 in DNA: TGTGCCAGCAGCCGGGACAGGGTCACTGAAGCTTTCTTT. Protein sequence: CASSRDRVTEAFF.

This clonotype was recorded many times. This chain joins TRBV6-2 or TRBV6-3 and TRBJ1-1, with no clear D. Trimming stripped 0 bases from V and 4 bases from J, with 6 bases between. The CDR3 contains 13 residues. From germline, CDR1 is MNHEY and CDR2 SVGEGT. The CDR3 sequence is CASSYSQFTEAFF. For the CDR3, the DNA is TGTGCCAGCAGTTACTCGCAGTTCACTGAAGCTTTCTTT.

Only a few counts were recorded for this clonotype. V and J are TRBV18 and TRBJ1-2, with TRBD1 matching over 10 bases. The CDR3 contains 13 residues. Germline V gives CDR1 KGHSH, CDR2 LQKENI. J gave up 8 bases and V 3 bases, and 3 bases lay outside the gene matches. In DNA form, the CDR3 reads TGTGCCAGCTCACCCGGGACAGGGGAAGGCTACACCTTC. This encodes CASSPGTGEGYTF.

The chain has TRBV7-3 and TRBJ2-1, with D possibly matching TRBD1 (6 bases). The CDR3 runs to 15 residues. Germline assignment: CDR1 SGHTA and CDR2 FQGTGA. V gave up 5 bases and J gave up 3 bases, with 14 bases separating them. Written as DNA, the CDR3 is TGTGCCAGCAGCCACCGGGACAATTTCTACAATGAGCAGTTCTTC. Its protein is CASSHRDNFYNEQFF.

The sample holds many counts of this clonotype. The chain employs TRBV20-1 and TRBJ1-2; the match to TRBD1 covers 8 bases. Germline V gives CDR1 DFQATT, CDR2 SNEGSKA (reference sequence). The CDR3 sequence is 13 residues long. V lost 2 bases, J lost 3 bases, and 2 bases stayed unmatched. CDR3 residues: CSARPDRDYGYTF. The CDR3 DNA follows: TGCAGTGCTAGACCGGACAGGGACTATGGCTACACCTTC.

The V call is TRBV3-1, the J call TRBJ2-5, with 12 nucleotides matching TRBD2. This CDR3 spans 16 amino acids. The junction had 9 bases not matched to a gene; V was cut back by 5 bases and J by 5 bases. Germline values: CDR1 LGHDT, CDR2 YNNKEL (reference sequence). DNA for the CDR3: TGTGCCAGCAGCTCTGACCTAGCGGGGGGGCGGGAGACCCAGTACTTC. Translation: CASSSDLAGGRETQYF.

This clonotype was counted at least ten times. The CDR3 DNA reads as TGTGCCAGCAGCGGACGTCTTAATTCACCCCTCCACTTT. As protein: CASSGRLNSPLHF. The chain recombines TRBV6-1 with TRBJ1-6; D ambiguous. The germline CDR1 and CDR2 sequences are MNHNS and SASEGT. The CDR3 consists of 13 residues. The V end was cut by 6 bases, the J end by 6 bases, with 9 bases between.

A few counts support this clonotype. V gene TRBV28 combines with J gene TRBJ2-7; TRBD1 matches at 9 bases. Germline CDR1 is MDHEN and CDR2 is SYDVKM. The CDR3 consists of 15 residues. J was trimmed by 2 bases and V by 4 bases; bases with no gene match: 6. The CDR3 protein is CASSSPGTGPYEQYV. DNA of the CDR3: TGTGCCAGCAGTTCCCCGGGGACAGGGCCCTACGAGCAGTACGTC.

Ten or more counts support this clonotype. This chain's CDR3 is CSALLAISTDTQYF. DNA of the CDR3: TGCAGTGCCCTATTGGCGATTAGCACAGATACGCAGTATTTT. This chain connects TRBV20-1 to TRBJ2-3; no definite D call. V was trimmed by 6 bases and J by 0 bases, leaving 13 bases between them. CDR3 size: 14 residues. The germline V gene encodes CDR1 DFQATT and CDR2 SNEGSKA (reference sequence).

The sample holds many counts of this clonotype. The J gene is TRBJ2-3, the V gene TRBV6-1, with 11 bases lining up with TRBD2. Germline CDR1 MNHNS, CDR2 SASEGT. With 5 bases clipped from V and 6 bases from J, the junction kept 10 bases outside the gene matches. CDR3 size: 16 residues. The CDR3 region is CASSSPGGLAVDTQYF. The CDR3 region has the DNA TGTGCCAGCAGTTCCCCAGGGGGACTAGCGGTGGATACGCAGTATTTT.

The V gene is TRBV6-4, the J gene TRBJ2-3, with 7 nucleotides matching TRBD1. The trim removed 3 bases at V and 2 bases at J, leaving 2 bases unmatched. This CDR3 spans 14 amino acids. Looked up from germline, CDR1 is MRHNA and CDR2 is SNTAGT. The CDR3, as DNA: TGTGCCAGCAGTGAAACAGGGGTCACAGATACGCAGTATTTT. Translating it yields CASSETGVTDTQYF.

This clonotype was counted many times. The V gene is TRBV6-1, the J gene TRBJ2-5, with D perhaps matching TRBD1 (6 bases). The CDR3 is 15 amino acids. Trimming took 2 bases from V and 5 from J, leaving 15 bases between them. Germline V lookup: CDR1 MNHNS, CDR2 SASEGT. The DNA for the CDR3 is TGTGCCAGCAGTGAATATGGACAGCTTGACGAGACCCAGTACTTC. This sequence encodes CASSEYGQLDETQYF.

In regard to this clonotype: Sequence at one end of the junction differs from germline and may be a read error. The V gene is TRBV20-1, the J gene TRBJ1-5; TRBD1 agrees at 8 bases. Germline V CDR1 and CDR2: DFQATT, SNEGSKA (reference sequence). The CDR3 consists of 16 residues. The CDR3 coding sequence is TGCAGTGCTAGTAGGACAGGGTTTTTAAGCAATCAGCCCAAGCATTTT. This gives the protein CSASRTGFLSNQPKHF.

This sequence joins TRBV20-1 and TRBJ2-6, with 7 bases matching TRBD2. The ends lost 6 bases at V and 0 bases at J; junction bases unmatched: 5. The CDR3 runs 15 residues. CDR1 and CDR2 from the germline V gene are DFQATT and SNEGSKA (reference sequence). The CDR3 sequence: CSAEAGSSGANVLTF. CDR3 nucleotides: TGCAGTGCGGAAGCGGGGTCCTCTGGGGCCAACGTCCTGACTTTC.

The chain has TRBV6-6 and TRBJ2-5; no clear D gene. The CDR3 is made up of 19 amino acids. Trimming took off 0 bases at V and 1 base at J, with 21 bases between the two ends. Per germline, CDR1 MNHNY and CDR2 SVGAGI (reference sequence). Here the CDR3 reads CASSYSRYSYTSTQETQYF. In nucleotides, the CDR3 is TGTGCCAGCAGTTACTCGAGGTACTCGTACACGTCCACCCAAGAGACCCAGTACTTC.

The chain couples TRBV6-5 to TRBJ2-7; D is perhaps TRBD1 or TRBD2 (5 bases each). Per the germline V gene, CDR1 is MNHEY and CDR2 is SVGAGI. Trimming took off 5 bases at V and 7 bases at J, with 18 bases between the two ends. This CDR3 spans 14 amino acids. CDR3 residues: CASSEGDDYNEQYV. DNA of the CDR3: TGTGCCAGCAGTGAAGGGGACGACTACAATGAGCAGTACGTC.

As regards this clonotype: A read error may produce the germline difference seen at one junction end. This sequence joins TRBV28 and TRBJ1-2; D gene ambiguous. Per the germline V gene, CDR1 is MDHEN and CDR2 is SYDVKM. The CDR3 spans 13 residues. DNA of the CDR3: TGTGCCAGCAGTTCGGTAGCTAACTATGGCTACAGCTTC. It yields the protein CASSSVANYGYSF.

This clonotype turned up a few times. The gene calls are TRBV28 and TRBJ2-3; either TRBD1 or TRBD2 may fit D (5 bases each). V was cut by 5 bases and J by 3 bases, with 15 bases left in between. The germline gives CDR1 MDHEN, CDR2 SYDVKM. CDR3 length: 15 residues. DNA of the CDR3: TGTGCCAGCAGTCGGCCGTACGAGGGGACAGATACGCAGTATTTT. Translation gives CASSRPYEGTDTQYF.

This clonotype was recorded once. The chain links TRBV12-3 or TRBV12-4 to TRBJ1-5; unclear D gene. The CDR3 spans 14 residues. Trimming took off 0 bases at V and 15 bases at J, with 18 bases between the two ends. In DNA, the CDR3 is TGTGCCAGCAGTTTAGCGATCGGCGGAAAAGGTCCGCATTTT. Amino acid sequence: CASSLAIGGKGPHF.

V and J are TRBV3-1 and TRBJ2-5; 7 nucleotides agree with TRBD1. This CDR3 has 14 amino acids. CDR1 and CDR2 (germline): LGHDT, YNNKEL (reference sequence). Trimming cost V 3 bases and J 2 bases; bases outside gene matches: 3. CDR3 residues: CASSQMTGQETQYF. DNA of the CDR3: TGTGCCAGCAGCCAGATGACAGGGCAAGAGACCCAGTACTTC.

This clonotype was counted between two and nine times. The rearrangement joins TRBV6-1 to TRBJ2-7, with TRBD2 matching 11 bases. After removal of 6 bases from V and 7 bases from J, the junction contained 17 bases not matched to a gene. Germline V gene lookup returns CDR1 MNHNS and CDR2 SASEGT. The CDR3 runs 17 residues. As DNA, the CDR3 is TGTGCCAGCAGCAAGGGACTAGCGGAAAGTAGCCTAGGAGAGCAGTACGTC. Protein product: CASSKGLAESSLGEQYV.

This clonotype was counted only a few times. The chain has TRBV20-1 and TRBJ1-5; D unresolved. CDR3 size: 15 residues. Germline V gene sequence: CDR1 DFQATT, CDR2 SNEGSKA (reference sequence). V was cut by 4 bases and J by 0 bases, with 13 bases left in between. The chain's CDR3 is CSAIPSRDSNQPQHF. CDR3 in DNA: TGCAGTGCTATTCCGTCGAGGGATAGCAATCAGCCCCAGCATTTT.

This clonotype was counted a few times. The V and J genes are TRBV19 and TRBJ1-1, with TRBD1 identical over 9 bases. The V segment lost 9 bases and the J segment 5 bases; nucleotides outside the gene matches: 10. CDR1 is LNHDA, CDR2 SQIVND, per germline (reference sequence). The CDR3 is 14 amino acids. CDR3 in DNA: TGTGCCAGCGTCATTGACAGGGGGAAGACTGAAGCTTTCTTT. Its translation is CASVIDRGKTEAFF.

This clonotype was observed at least ten times. The chain employs TRBV6-2 or TRBV6-3 and TRBJ1-1; 11 bases agree with TRBD1. The CDR3 is 17 amino acids. The trim removed 2 bases at V and 8 bases at J, leaving 13 bases unmatched. The germline CDR1 and CDR2 sequences are MNHEY and SVGEGT. The CDR3 reads CASSYRSGQGALEEAFF. For the CDR3, the DNA is TGTGCCAGCAGTTACCGATCCGGACAGGGGGCGCTTGAGGAAGCTTTCTTT.